The clone carrying this T cell receptor (beta chain) was found many times. The antigen remains unidentified. The data are from a study of Graves' ophthalmopathy and Graves' hyperthyroidism. Study overall: Researchers obtained peripheral blood at initial diagnosis, before any treatment had begun. Study conclusions and caveats: The model flagged ophthalmopathy progression at about 68% sensitivity and around 72% specificity.

Amplification of TCR beta CDR3 regions used RNA transcripts. The library came from an HTBI-primed first-round RT-PCR and a second-round multiplex PCR. MiXCR, applied by TCRdb to the multiplex PCR reads, yields one record per CDR3 protein. Here the sample spans 220,000 or so distinct CDR3 sequences, about 22% being singletons. Ophthalmopathy donors showed moderate-to-severe activity, CAS ≥3, NOSPECS ≥4 and a duration under 3 months. From fresh peripheral blood, 10 ml in volume, the PBMCs were obtained. Germline values: CDR1 ENHRY, CDR2 SYGVKD. Between the trimmed V and J ends, which lost 6 bases and 5 bases, there was a span of 16 bases. This CDR3 is 14 amino acids long.

The clonotype comes from a woman aged 45-65 years with Graves' ophthalmopathy. This sequence joins TRBV10-3 and TRBJ1-1, with D maybe TRBD1 (6 bases). The source material was peripheral blood. The CDR3 loop reads CAIRVDRTGTEAFF. The CDR3 DNA sequence: TGTGCCATCAGAGTAGACAGGACTGGAACTGAAGCTTTCTTT.